This T cell receptor beta chain came from a study of cytomegalovirus exposure and HLA in healthy donors. Primers for the PCR totalled 60 Vbeta and 13 Jbeta. TCRdb keeps only in-frame clones here, not all; method: immunoSEQ multiplex PCR. The repertoire consists of about 200,000 clones, with approximately 86% occurring once and the leading ten covering around 0.3%. The germline gives CDR1 SGHDT, CDR2 YYEEEE. The CDR3 is 14 amino acids. Trimming took off 4 bases at V and 1 base at J, with 12 bases between the two ends. Study outcomes and limitations: As was reported, the HLA-A and HLA-B alleles of most subjects were accurately predicted from TCR beta sequences.

The table lists this clone with a count of one. Antigen: not known. The genes are TRBV5-6 and TRBJ2-7; no clear D gene. The TCR was taken from a woman aged 25-40 years in good health and CMV-seronegative. Sequenced sample: PBMCs. Written as DNA, the CDR3 is TGTGCCAGCAGCAAAGCCATTTGGTCCTACGAGCAGTACTTC. Protein sequence: CASSKAIWSYEQYF.